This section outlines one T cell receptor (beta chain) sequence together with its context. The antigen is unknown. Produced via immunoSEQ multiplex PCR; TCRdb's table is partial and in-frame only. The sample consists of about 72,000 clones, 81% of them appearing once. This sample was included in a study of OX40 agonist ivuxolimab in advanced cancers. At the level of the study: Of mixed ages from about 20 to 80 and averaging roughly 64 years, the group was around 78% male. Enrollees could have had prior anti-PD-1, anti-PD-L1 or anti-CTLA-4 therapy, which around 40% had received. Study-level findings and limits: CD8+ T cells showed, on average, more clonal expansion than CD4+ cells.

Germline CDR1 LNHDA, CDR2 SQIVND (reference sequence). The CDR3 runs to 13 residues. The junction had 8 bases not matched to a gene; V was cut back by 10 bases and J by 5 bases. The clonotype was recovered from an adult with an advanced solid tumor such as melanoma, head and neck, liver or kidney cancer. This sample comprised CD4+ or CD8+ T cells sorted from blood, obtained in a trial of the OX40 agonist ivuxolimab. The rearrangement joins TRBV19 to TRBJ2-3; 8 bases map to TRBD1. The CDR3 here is CATTDRGGDTQYF. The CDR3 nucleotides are TGTGCCACCACCGACAGGGGAGGAGATACGCAGTATTTT.